These T cell receptor beta chains were read from a single sample in a study of cytomegalovirus exposure and HLA in healthy donors. Sequenced by immunoSEQ multiplex PCR; TCRdb stores in-frame clones only, minus some. Across tens of thousands of clones, the top ten clones capture less than 1.5% of the sample. Sequences were obtained from PBMCs. These receptors originate from a young woman in good health and CMV-seronegative. CDR3s include the opening cysteine and the closing phenylalanine or tryptophan. Each record gives: D gene, J gene, V gene, CDR3 DNA, CDR3 protein. The D gene is left open where the match is weak.

D gene: NA
J gene: TRBJ1-2
V gene: TRBV6-1
CDR3 DNA: TGTGCCAGCAGTGACCGAGTAGGGGGTACGGATTATGGCTACACCTTC
CDR3 protein: CASSDRVGGTDYGYTF

D gene: NA
J gene: TRBJ2-7
V gene: TRBV11-1
CDR3 DNA: TGTGCCAGCAGCCGCCGCGGGTTAGTCTACGAGCAGTACTTC
CDR3 protein: CASSRRGLVYEQYF

D gene: NA
J gene: TRBJ1-1
V gene: TRBV18
CDR3 DNA: TGTGCCAGCTCACCGACAGGTCTTACTGTTGAAGCTTTCTTT
CDR3 protein: CASSPTGLTVEAFF

D gene: TRBD1
J gene: TRBJ2-7
V gene: TRBV9
CDR3 DNA: TGTGCCAGCAGCGTAGGCCCGCTCGGGACAGGGACCCAGTCCCACTACGAGCAGTACTTC
CDR3 protein: CASSVGPLGTGTQSHYEQYF

D gene: TRBD2
J gene: TRBJ2-2
V gene: TRBV6-5
CDR3 DNA: TGTGCCAGCAGTTACCAGCGGGGGGGCACCGGGGAGCTGTTTTTT
CDR3 protein: CASSYQRGGTGELFF

D gene: NA
J gene: TRBJ1-4
V gene: TRBV28
CDR3 DNA: TGTGCCAGCAGTTCGCCACGGGAACCGAATGAAAAACTGTTTTTT
CDR3 protein: CASSSPREPNEKLFF

D gene: TRBD1
J gene: TRBJ2-7
V gene: TRBV5-8
CDR3 DNA: TGTGCCAGCAGCCATCGGGACAGAGGGTACGAGCAGTACTTC
CDR3 protein: CASSHRDRGYEQYF

D gene: NA
J gene: TRBJ2-2
V gene: TRBV9
CDR3 DNA: TGTGCCAGCAGCGTAATTTCTGGCGGGGGGGAGCTGTTTTTT
CDR3 protein: CASSVISGGGELFF

D gene: NA
J gene: TRBJ1-2
V gene: TRBV12-5
CDR3 DNA: TGTGCTAGTGGCACAGGTTTTGATGGCTACACTTTC
CDR3 protein: CASGTGFDGYTF

D gene: NA
J gene: TRBJ1-1
V gene: TRBV7-9
CDR3 DNA: TGTGCCAGCAGCCCCAATCTCGACAGCACTGAAGCTTTCTTT
CDR3 protein: CASSPNLDSTEAFF

D gene: TRBD2
J gene: TRBJ2-2
V gene: TRBV6-5
CDR3 DNA: TGTGCCAGCAGTTATACTAGCGGCTCAACCGGGGAGCTGTTTTTT
CDR3 protein: CASSYTSGSTGELFF

D gene: NA
J gene: TRBJ1-1
V gene: TRBV30
CDR3 DNA: TGTGCCTGGAGTGTAACAGGATCCACTGAAGCTTTCTTT
CDR3 protein: CAWSVTGSTEAFF

D gene: NA
J gene: TRBJ1-6
V gene: TRBV7-9
CDR3 DNA: TGTGCCAGCAGTCCCGGACAGCGCAATTCACCCCTCCACTTT
CDR3 protein: CASSPGQRNSPLHF

D gene: NA
J gene: TRBJ1-1
V gene: TRBV4-2
CDR3 DNA: TGTGCCAGCAGCCCAGCGGGGAGGGAGAACACTGAAGCTTTCTTT
CDR3 protein: CASSPAGRENTEAFF

D gene: NA
J gene: TRBJ1-6
V gene: TRBV28
CDR3 DNA: TGTGCCAGCAGTTACGGGGCCCGCGGGAGCTCCTATAATTCACCCCTCCACTTT
CDR3 protein: CASSYGARGSSYNSPLHF

D gene: NA
J gene: TRBJ1-1
V gene: TRBV28
CDR3 DNA: TGTGCCAGCAGGTCGCGACGGGAGCTGAACACTGAAGCTTTCTTT
CDR3 protein: CASRSRRELNTEAFF

D gene: NA
J gene: TRBJ2-5
V gene: TRBV30
CDR3 DNA: TGTGCCTGGAGCGGGGTTAAGGGCCGAGAGACCCAGTACTTC
CDR3 protein: CAWSGVKGRETQYF

D gene: TRBD2
J gene: TRBJ2-1
V gene: TRBV5-1
CDR3 DNA: TGCGCCAGCAGCCCCCTTAGCGGGGGGGCCTACAATGAGCAGTTCTTC
CDR3 protein: CASSPLSGGAYNEQFF

D gene: NA
J gene: TRBJ1-1
V gene: TRBV5-1
CDR3 DNA: TGCGCCAGCAGCCCAGTGACAGTGAACACTGAAGCTTTCTTT
CDR3 protein: CASSPVTVNTEAFF

D gene: TRBD1
J gene: TRBJ1-2
V gene: TRBV29-1
CDR3 DNA: TGCAGCGTTGCCGGGACAGGGGGCCCGAGTGGCTACACCTTC
CDR3 protein: CSVAGTGGPSGYTF

D gene: TRBD1
J gene: TRBJ1-1
V gene: TRBV19
CDR3 DNA: TGTGCCAGTAGTATAGAAGGGGGCACAGCTTTCTTT
CDR3 protein: CASSIEGGTAFF

D gene: TRBD2
J gene: TRBJ2-1
V gene: TRBV15
CDR3 DNA: TGTGCCACCAGCAGAGCTCGCGGGGGGGCCTGGGAGCAGTTCTTC
CDR3 protein: CATSRARGGAWEQFF

D gene: NA
J gene: TRBJ2-7
V gene: TRBV5-1
CDR3 DNA: TGCGCCAGCAGCTTGGACCGGAGGGACGACGAGCAGTACTTC
CDR3 protein: CASSLDRRDDEQYF

D gene: NA
J gene: TRBJ2-3
V gene: TRBV5-1
CDR3 DNA: TGCGCCAGCAGCTCACAGAGCTTTAGCACAGATACGCAGTATTTT
CDR3 protein: CASSSQSFSTDTQYF

D gene: NA
J gene: TRBJ2-6
V gene: TRBV5-4
CDR3 DNA: TGTGCCAGCAGCCCTGCTGGGGCCAACGTCCTGACTTTC
CDR3 protein: CASSPAGANVLTF

D gene: NA
J gene: TRBJ1-6
V gene: TRBV30
CDR3 DNA: TGTGCCTGGAGTGTAGGAGGGCCTCCCCTCCACTTT
CDR3 protein: CAWSVGGPPLHF

D gene: TRBD1
J gene: TRBJ2-7
V gene: TRBV6-1
CDR3 DNA: TGTGCCAGCAGTTGGACAGGGGCAGGCGAGCAGTACTTC
CDR3 protein: CASSWTGAGEQYF

D gene: TRBD1
J gene: TRBJ1-5
V gene: TRBV6-6
CDR3 DNA: TGTGCCAGCAGTCGCAGGGGGCCGGAGCCCCAGCATTTT
CDR3 protein: CASSRRGPEPQHF

D gene: NA
J gene: TRBJ1-4
V gene: TRBV18
CDR3 DNA: TGTGCCAGCTCACTCCGGGAGGTTAATGAAAAACTGTTTTTT
CDR3 protein: CASSLREVNEKLFF

D gene: TRBD1
J gene: TRBJ2-3
V gene: TRBV25-1
CDR3 DNA: TGTGCCAGCAGTGCGGGACAGGGCGGCTATACGCAGTATTTT
CDR3 protein: CASSAGQGGYTQYF

D gene: TRBD1
J gene: TRBJ1-4
V gene: TRBV7-9
CDR3 DNA: TGTGCCAGCAGCCCCACCACCGGGACAGTGGATGAAAAACTGTTTTTT
CDR3 protein: CASSPTTGTVDEKLFF

D gene: TRBD1
J gene: TRBJ2-2
V gene: TRBV28
CDR3 DNA: TGTGCCAGCAGTCCCCTACCGGGACAGGGTCTCGGGGAGCTGTTTTTT
CDR3 protein: CASSPLPGQGLGELFF

D gene: NA
J gene: TRBJ2-3
V gene: TRBV6-6
CDR3 DNA: TGTGCCAGCAGTTCCCGAGCCGGGGGCACAGATACGCAGTATTTT
CDR3 protein: CASSSRAGGTDTQYF

D gene: NA
J gene: TRBJ1-5
V gene: TRBV30
CDR3 DNA: TGTGCCTGGAGTGTGGGAGTCAATCAGCCCCAGCATTTT
CDR3 protein: CAWSVGVNQPQHF

D gene: TRBD1
J gene: TRBJ1-6
V gene: TRBV19
CDR3 DNA: TGTGCCAGTACCAAGGACAGGGTGGGTTCACCCCTCCACTTT
CDR3 protein: CASTKDRVGSPLHF

D gene: TRBD1
J gene: TRBJ1-5
V gene: TRBV19
CDR3 DNA: TGTGCCAGTAAGGGGGCTTTGGGTAGTCAGCCCCAGCATTTT
CDR3 protein: CASKGALGSQPQHF

D gene: NA
J gene: TRBJ1-1
V gene: TRBV6-6
CDR3 DNA: TGTGCCACTCGACAGCCTTCCACTGAAGCTTTCTTT
CDR3 protein: CATRQPSTEAFF

D gene: TRBD2
J gene: TRBJ2-1
V gene: TRBV5-1
CDR3 DNA: TGCGCCAGCAGCCCACTAGCGGGGGGTGACAATGAGCAGTTCTTC
CDR3 protein: CASSPLAGGDNEQFF

D gene: NA
J gene: TRBJ2-1
V gene: TRBV6-6
CDR3 DNA: TGTGCCAGCAGTTACGACAGGGAGCAGTTCTTC
CDR3 protein: CASSYDREQFF

D gene: NA
J gene: TRBJ1-5
V gene: TRBV30
CDR3 DNA: TGTGCCTGGAGTACTGGACAGTACAATCAGCCCCAGCATTTT
CDR3 protein: CAWSTGQYNQPQHF

D gene: NA
J gene: TRBJ1-1
V gene: TRBV27
CDR3 DNA: TGTGCCAGCAGACCGCGGGGGTTCACTGAAGCTTTCTTT
CDR3 protein: CASRPRGFTEAFF

D gene: NA
J gene: TRBJ2-7
V gene: TRBV2
CDR3 DNA: TGTGCCAGCAGTGATAATCCACTTAGATCCGAGCAGTACTTC
CDR3 protein: CASSDNPLRSEQYF

D gene: TRBD1
J gene: TRBJ1-2
V gene: TRBV4-1
CDR3 DNA: TGCGCCAGCAGCCAACCCTCGACAGGACAGGACTATGGCTACACCTTC
CDR3 protein: CASSQPSTGQDYGYTF

D gene: TRBD2
J gene: TRBJ2-7
V gene: TRBV7-8
CDR3 DNA: TGTGCCAGCACCAAAAGCGGGGTTACCTACGAGCAGTACTTC
CDR3 protein: CASTKSGVTYEQYF

D gene: TRBD1
J gene: TRBJ1-2
V gene: TRBV10-2
CDR3 DNA: TGCGCCAGCAGTGTGGGCAGACAGGGACCTAACTATGGCTACACCTTC
CDR3 protein: CASSVGRQGPNYGYTF